One sample yielded the 32 T cell receptor beta chains listed below, sequenced in a study of molecular identifiers for immune sequencing clone quantification. TCRdb passed the PCR reads through MiXCR, listing each CDR3 protein once. The sample has 300,000 to 400,000 distinct CDR3 sequences, about a quarter seen once. Sample: naive CD8+ T cells from blood, with Jurkat cell RNA spiked in. Subset given: FACS-sorted CD8+CD4-CCR7+CD45RA+ naive T cells. Every receptor here comes from a human donor in good health. Some libraries in this study had Jurkat cell RNA spiked in.

The V gene is TRBV3-1, the J gene TRBJ2-2; D is unclear. Trimming took off 1 base at V and 7 bases at J, with 7 bases between the two ends. Germline values: CDR1 LGHDT, CDR2 YNNKEL (reference sequence). The CDR3 has 13 amino acids. Here the CDR3 DNA reads TGTGCCAGCAGCCAAGGAATGGGCGGGGAGCTGTTTTTT. This gives the protein CASSQGMGGELFF. The full variable domain, in which reference TRBV3-1 and TRBJ2-2 provide the parts outside the CDR3, is DTAVSQTPKYLVTQMGNDKSIKCEQNLGHDTMYWYKQDSKKFLKIMFSYNNKELIINETVPNRFSPKSPDKAHLNLHINSLELGDSAVYFCASSQGMGGELFFGEGSRLTVL.

This clonotype appeared a few times. This rearrangement joins TRBV4-3 to TRBJ2-6; D is undetermined. The V end was cut by 0 bases, the J end by 0 bases, with 9 bases between. The CDR3 contains 17 residues. In germline, CDR1 is LGHNA, CDR2 YSLEER. CDR3 amino acids: CASSQEFGISGANVLTF. In nucleotides, the CDR3 is TGCGCCAGCAGCCAAGAATTCGGTATCTCTGGGGCCAACGTCCTGACTTTC.

The count of this clonotype is one. A read error may explain this, as a much larger clone is one base away. The chain uses TRBV20-1 and TRBJ2-7, with D perhaps TRBD2 (5 bases). The length of the CDR3 is 15 residues. CDR1 is DFQATT and CDR2 is SNEGSKA in the germline V gene (reference sequence). The CDR3 loop is CCARDLVASIYEQYF. The CDR3 bases are TGCTGTGCTAGAGATTTGGTAGCGAGCATCTACGAGCAGTACTTC.

The chain links TRBV11-2 to TRBJ2-7; TRBD1 matches 10 bases. Germline lookup yields CDR1 SGHAT and CDR2 FQNNGV. The ends lost 5 bases at V and 1 base at J; junction bases unmatched: 8. The CDR3 extends over 16 amino acids. The DNA for the CDR3 is TGTGCCAGCAGCCTATGGGACAGGGGAAATTCCTACGAGCAGTACTTC. It yields the protein CASSLWDRGNSYEQYF.

Notes on this clonotype: A read error may explain this, as a much larger clone is one base away. The CDR3 ends on some other residue instead of the conserved phenylalanine or tryptophan, so this is likely a read error. CDR3 nucleotides: TGCGCCAGCAGCACCCAAAGGTCGGGCTACGAGCAGTACCTC. Its translation: CASSTQRSGYEQYL. This chain links TRBV4-1 with TRBJ2-7; D unclear. The CDR3 has 14 amino acids. V was pared by 5 bases and J by 3 bases, with 14 bases between. CDR1 MGHRA and CDR2 YSYEKL come from the germline V gene.

V usage is TRBV28 and J usage is TRBJ2-3, with D hard to call. Germline V gene sequence: CDR1 MDHEN, CDR2 SYDVKM. The CDR3 consists of 12 residues. V was shortened by 2 bases and J by 6 bases, with 6 bases between the two germline ends. CDR3 in DNA: TGTGCCAGCAGTTTAGGGTTTGATACGCAGTATTTT. As protein: CASSLGFDTQYF.

This clonotype was counted many times. The chain links TRBV12-3 or TRBV12-4 to TRBJ2-3; D gene ambiguous. The V gene lost 2 bases and the J gene lost 7 bases, with 4 bases spanning the gap. This CDR3 has 11 amino acids. CDR3 nucleotide sequence: TGTGCCAGCAGTTTAACAAATACGCAGTATTTT. Its protein is CASSLTNTQYF.

The chain links TRBV6-2 or TRBV6-3 to TRBJ2-3; the D gene is possibly TRBD2 (6 bases). Trimming removed 2 bases at V and 3 bases at J, with 12 bases between. The CDR3 length is 15 residues. Looked up from germline, CDR1 is MNHEY and CDR2 is SVGEGT. CDR3 in DNA: TGTGCCAGCAGTTACAGGGTTGCGGGGACAGATACGCAGTATTTT. Encoded protein: CASSYRVAGTDTQYF.

About this clonotype itself: Its ends do not fully match the called genes, so a read error is possible. DNA of the CDR3: TGTGCCAGCAGTTTGAAGGGGGCCGCCAATCAGCCCCAGCAATTT. The encoded protein is CASSLKGAANQPQQF. The chain carries TRBV28 and TRBJ1-5, with 7 bases fitting TRBD1. CDR1 and CDR2 (germline): MDHEN, SYDVKM. The CDR3 runs 15 residues.

This chain's CDR3 is CASSVWAGVQETQYF. The CDR3 DNA is TGTGCCAGCAGCGTCTGGGCGGGGGTTCAAGAGACCCAGTACTTC. The chain couples TRBV9 to TRBJ2-5, with 7 bases lining up with TRBD2. Germline V gene lookup returns CDR1 SGDLS and CDR2 YYNGEE. With V trimmed by 2 bases and J by 2 bases, 6 bases remained unmatched. CDR3 length: 15 amino acids.

Comment on this clonotype: A read error may account for a junction end that differs from germline. The chain uses TRBV5-3 and TRBJ2-7; a weak D match, TRBD2 (5 bases). TRBV5-3 is reported as an ORF; its role is uncertain. This CDR3 contains 12 residues. The CDR3 region is CASSSGMAEQYF. Here the CDR3 DNA reads TGTGCCAGCAGCTCGGGGATGGCCGAGCAGTACTTC.

For this clonotype: This may be a read error, as it is one base from a much larger clone. CDR3 in DNA: TGTGCCAGGACCCCATGGGACAGGGCCCGGGGCTACACCTTC. Protein product: CARTPWDRARGYTF. This chain connects TRBV2 to TRBJ1-2, with 9 bases aligning to TRBD1. CDR1 and CDR2 (germline): SNHLY, FYNNEI. This CDR3 region has 14 residues. V was clipped by 9 bases and J by 8 bases; unmatched bases: 13.

The chain's CDR3 is CASGSGAWEQYF. The CDR3 region has the DNA TGTGCCAGTGGGAGCGGGGCCTGGGAGCAGTACTTC. The V gene is TRBV27, the J gene TRBJ2-7; 7 bases map to TRBD2. Germline loops: CDR1 MNHEY, CDR2 SMNVEV (reference sequence). The length of the CDR3 is 12 residues. V lost 9 bases to trimming and J lost 7 bases; unmatched junction nucleotides: 9.

This clonotype has at least ten counts. This chain links TRBV29-1 with TRBJ1-1; D remains unclear. The CDR3 length is 12 residues. Per germline, CDR1 SQVTM and CDR2 ANQGSEA. V lost 7 bases and J 1 base, leaving 10 bases between the germline ends. In nucleotides, the CDR3 is TGCAGCGCCCTACTCCAGAACACTGAAGCTTTCTTT. Protein: CSALLQNTEAFF.

This clonotype was picked up many times. A much bigger clone sits one base away, suggesting this may be a read error. CDR3 DNA: TGTGCCAGCAGTTACGTGGAGACCCAGTACTTC. This translates into CASSYVETQYF. The chain combines TRBV6-6 with TRBJ2-5; D unresolved. CDR1 MNHNY and CDR2 SVGAGI come from the germline V gene (reference sequence). The CDR3 sequence is 11 residues long. With 2 bases removed from V and 5 bases from J, the gap between germline ends came to 3 bases.

Notes on this clonotype: This may stem from a read error, because a much larger clone lies one nucleotide away. The chain combines TRBV7-8 with TRBJ2-3; 8 bases are a match to TRBD2. The CDR3 is made up of 16 amino acids. Germline V lookup: CDR1 SGHVS, CDR2 FQNEAQ. The CDR3 loop reads CAGSFASLAVTDTQYF. In DNA, the CDR3 is TGTGCCGGCAGCTTCGCTTCACTAGCGGTCACAGATACGCAGTATTTT.

This clonotype was detected only a few times. The gene calls are TRBV7-9 and TRBJ2-2; D remains ambiguous. Germline V gene data show CDR1 as SEHNR and CDR2 as FQNEAQ (reference sequence). Trimming pared 2 bases from V and 1 base from J, leaving 5 bases between. The CDR3 is 14 residues long. CDR3 protein: CASSLPKNTGELFF. The CDR3 nucleotides read TGTGCCAGCAGCTTACCCAAGAACACCGGGGAGCTGTTTTTT.

Note on this clonotype: Possible read error: a much larger clone is one base away. The chain carries TRBV20-1 and TRBJ1-3; the D is unclear. Germline V gene data show CDR1 as DFQATT and CDR2 as SNEGSKA (reference sequence). With 2 bases removed from V and 0 bases from J, the gap between germline ends came to 11 bases. This CDR3 spans 15 amino acids. The CDR3 region is CSARPVLISGNTIYF. The CDR3 region has the DNA TGCAGTGCTAGACCAGTGCTTATCTCTGGAAACACCATATATTTT.

This clonotype was seen a few times. The rearrangement joins TRBV6-2 or TRBV6-3 to TRBJ1-5; perhaps TRBD1 as D (5 bases). V gave up 6 bases and J gave up 0 bases, with 12 bases separating them. This CDR3 has 15 amino acids. The germline V gene encodes CDR1 MNHEY and CDR2 SVGEGT. CDR3 sequence (DNA): TGTGCCAGCAGGACAAGGGGCGATAGCAATCAGCCCCAGCATTTT. It specifies CASRTRGDSNQPQHF.

This chain connects TRBV6-5 to TRBJ2-3; no firm D call. V was cut by 1 base and J by 6 bases, with 8 bases left in between. CDR1 and CDR2 from the germline V gene are MNHEY and SVGAGI. The length of the CDR3 is 13 residues. CDR3 DNA sequence: TGTGCCAGCAGTTACTGGGCCGGGGATACGCAGTATTTT. It is translated as CASSYWAGDTQYF.

The chain links TRBV5-1 to TRBJ2-6; 9 bases align to TRBD1. The CDR3 consists of 19 residues. Germline-derived CDR1 and CDR2 are SGHRS and YFSETQ. With 4 bases clipped from V and 3 bases from J, the junction kept 14 bases outside the gene matches. CDR3 protein: CASSTTGQGLELGANVLTF. In nucleotides, the CDR3 is TGCGCCAGCAGCACGACGGGACAGGGTTTAGAGCTTGGGGCCAACGTCCTGACTTTC.

This clonotype was detected once. Since a much larger clone is just one base distant, this may be a read error. Likely a read error: the CDR3 ends without its conserved phenylalanine or tryptophan. The V and J genes are TRBV4-3 and TRBJ2-7; 9 bases match TRBD2. V lost 0 bases to trimming and J lost 4 bases; unmatched junction nucleotides: 4. Germline values: CDR1 LGHNA, CDR2 YSLEER. CDR3 length equals 15 residues. CDR3 in amino acids: CASSQDPLAGYEQYL. In nucleotides, the CDR3 is TGCGCCAGCAGCCAAGATCCGCTAGCGGGATACGAGCAGTACCTC.

This sequence joins TRBV27 and TRBJ1-5; tentatively, D is TRBD1 (6 bases). The CDR3 has 16 residues. CDR1 is MNHEY, CDR2 SMNVEV, per germline (reference sequence). The V gene lost 4 bases and the J gene lost 1 base, with 14 bases spanning the gap. CDR3 region: CASSSAGAGSNQPQHF. Here the CDR3 DNA reads TGTGCCAGCAGTTCCGCGGGGGCGGGCAGCAATCAGCCCCAGCATTTT.

V and J are TRBV4-3 and TRBJ2-5, with D tentatively TRBD2 (5 bases). This CDR3 contains 17 residues. Germline V gene lookup returns CDR1 LGHNA and CDR2 YSLEER. V shed 0 bases and J shed 1 base, with 15 bases lying between them. CDR3 bases: TGCGCCAGCAGCCAAGAGTCCGGGGTGGCGTGCCAAGAGACCCAGTACTTC. Its translation: CASSQESGVACQETQYF.

In its sample, this clonotype was seen many times. This chain uses TRBV5-1 with TRBJ2-3; a weak D match, TRBD2 (5 bases). The germline V gene has CDR1 SGHRS and CDR2 YFSETQ. The V end was cut by 2 bases, the J end by 6 bases, with 13 bases between. This CDR3 region has 14 residues. The CDR3 protein is CASSFISIADTQYF. CDR3 sequence (DNA): TGCGCCAGCAGCTTTATATCAATAGCGGATACGCAGTATTTT.

This clonotype was seen repeatedly, ten times or more. The rearrangement uses TRBV6-2 or TRBV6-3 and TRBJ1-1, with D maybe TRBD1 (5 bases). Germline CDR1 is MNHEY and CDR2 is SVGEGT. V was shortened by 5 bases and J by 4 bases, with 17 bases between the two germline ends. CDR3 length: 15 residues. The CDR3 bases are TGTGCCAGCAGTCTACCACTGGGGGTTCCCACTGAAGCTTTCTTT. This encodes CASSLPLGVPTEAFF.

Regarding this clonotype: At one end, the junction sequence differs from germline, possibly due to a read error. This sequence joins TRBV18 and TRBJ1-5; D uncertain. Germline V gene lookup returns CDR1 KGHSH and CDR2 LQKENI. This CDR3 has 15 amino acids. CDR3 coding DNA: TGTGCCAGCTCACCTAACCCATATAGCAATCGGCCCCAGCATTTT. Residues: CASSPNPYSNRPQHF.

The gene calls are TRBV20-1 and TRBJ1-4, with 7 bases matching TRBD1. The V segment lost 1 base and the J segment 6 bases; nucleotides outside the gene matches: 5. CDR1 DFQATT and CDR2 SNEGSKA come from the germline V gene (reference sequence). The CDR3 is 14 residues long. For the CDR3, the DNA is TGCAGTGCTAGAGTACAGGGGTACGATGAAAAACTGTTTTTT. Its translation: CSARVQGYDEKLFF.

The chain carries TRBV6-2 or TRBV6-3 and TRBJ1-1; D might be TRBD1 (5 bases). The CDR3 loop spans 13 amino acids. Germline assignment: CDR1 MNHEY and CDR2 SVGEGT. V lost 6 bases and J lost 11, with 19 bases in between. The CDR3 sequence: CASSYTGTWEAFF. The CDR3 bases are TGTGCCAGCAGCTACACAGGAACCTGGGAGGCTTTCTTT.

The chain couples TRBV12-3 or TRBV12-4 to TRBJ2-3, with TRBD2 identical over 15 bases. This CDR3 has 17 residues. V was pared by 5 bases and J by 6 bases, with 9 bases of the junction left unmatched. CDR3 nucleotide sequence: TGTGCCAGCAGTCCCCGGACTAGCGGGGGGGCCAACGATACGCAGTATTTT. Its translation is CASSPRTSGGANDTQYF.

This clonotype appeared a few times. This chain uses TRBV20-1 with TRBJ2-3, with TRBD2 matching 9 bases. Per the germline V gene, CDR1 is DFQATT and CDR2 is SNEGSKA (reference sequence). The CDR3 runs 15 residues. Trimming removed 5 bases from V and 0 bases from J; junction bases left unmatched: 6. CDR3 region: CSALAGEESTDTQYF. In DNA, the CDR3 is TGCAGTGCTTTAGCGGGAGAGGAAAGCACAGATACGCAGTATTTT.

V and J are TRBV12-3 or TRBV12-4 and TRBJ2-2, with D possibly TRBD1 on 5 matching bases. The length of the CDR3 is 16 residues. The V end lost 8 bases, the J end lost 4 bases, and 20 bases lay between the germline ends. CDR3 region: CASRSPQGLTTGELFF. Written as DNA, the CDR3 is TGTGCCAGCCGCTCACCCCAGGGCCTTACCACCGGGGAGCTGTTTTTT.